The 20 T cell receptor beta chains presented below share a single source sample, sequenced in a study of siplizumab effects on memory and regulatory T cells. Repertoires were generated with immunoSEQ multiplex PCR, while TCRdb's copy carries only in-frame clones and drops some. This table holds more than 75,000 clones, roughly 95% found once. Sequenced sample: naive CD4+ T cells sorted from blood. The receptor set was obtained from a human donor in good health.

The rearrangement joins TRBV19 to TRBJ1-2; D remains ambiguous. CDR1 LNHDA and CDR2 SQIVND come from the germline V gene (reference sequence). The CDR3 totals 14 residues. V lost 5 bases and J 0 bases, leaving 10 bases between the germline ends. The CDR3 coding sequence is TGTGCCAGTAGTGTCAGGAGCCCTAACTATGGCTACACCTTC. Translated: CASSVRSPNYGYTF.

V is TRBV14 and J is TRBJ2-7; weak D call: TRBD1 (6 bases). V dropped 4 bases and J dropped 0 bases, with 16 bases sitting between them. The CDR3 runs 16 residues. Per germline, CDR1 SGHDN and CDR2 FVKESK. The CDR3: CASSRPGTGPSYEQYF. CDR3 nucleotides: TGTGCCAGCAGCCGACCAGGAACAGGGCCCTCCTACGAGCAGTACTTC.

The gene calls are TRBV5-1 and TRBJ1-2; TRBD1 is a possible D gene (6 bases). Trimming pared 3 bases from V and 2 bases from J, leaving 11 bases between. CDR3 length: 14 amino acids. Germline CDR1 reads SGHRS; CDR2 reads YFSETQ. The CDR3 nucleotides are TGCGCCAGCAGCTGGGACAACCCCAACTATGGCTACACCTTC. This codes for CASSWDNPNYGYTF.

The chain carries TRBV18 and TRBJ2-5, with D unresolved. Germline loops: CDR1 KGHSH, CDR2 LQKENI. V shed 3 bases and J shed 2 bases, with 7 bases lying between them. The CDR3 length is 13 residues. Here the CDR3 DNA reads TGTGCCAGCTCACCGGGCCGGCAAGAGACCCAGTACTTC. Translation gives CASSPGRQETQYF.

This clone appeared a few times. J is TRBJ1-5 and V is TRBV2; tentatively, D is TRBD1 (5 bases). Germline lookup yields CDR1 SNHLY and CDR2 FYNNEI. V was trimmed by 4 bases and J by 7 bases, leaving 8 bases between them. This CDR3 comprises 12 residues. DNA for the CDR3: TGTGCCAGCAGTGGGGAGGGGCAGCCCCAGCATTTT. Encoded protein: CASSGEGQPQHF.

V is TRBV11-1 and J is TRBJ2-5; TRBD1 matches 8 bases. Germline CDR1 is SGHAT and CDR2 is FQDESV (reference sequence). The CDR3 sequence is 17 residues long. After removal of 0 bases from V and 2 bases from J, the junction contained 8 bases not matched to a gene. CDR3 in DNA: TGTGCCAGCAGCTTAGCAGGACAGGGCATTTTGCAAGAGACCCAGTACTTC. This encodes CASSLAGQGILQETQYF. Together with reference TRBV11-1 and TRBJ2-5, the CDR3 gives the full variable domain: EAEVAQSPRYKITEKSQAVAFWCDPISGHATLYWYRQILGQGPELLVQFQDESVVDDSQLPKDRFSAERLKGVDSTLKIQPAELGDSAMYLCASSLAGQGILQETQYFGPGTRLLVL.

J is TRBJ1-6 and V is TRBV19; D not resolved. The CDR3 extends over 15 amino acids. The germline V gene has CDR1 LNHDA and CDR2 SQIVND (reference sequence). V lost 7 bases and J lost 0, with 10 bases in between. CDR3 residues: CASNGLSSYNSPLHF. The CDR3, as DNA: TGTGCCAGTAACGGCCTTAGCTCCTATAATTCACCCCTCCACTTT. Supplemented by reference TRBV19 and TRBJ1-6, the full variable domain reads DGGITQSPKYLFRKEGQNVTLSCEQNLNHDAMYWYRQDPGQGLRLIYYSQIVNDFQKGDIAEGYSVSREKKESFPLTVTSAQKNPTAFYLCASNGLSSYNSPLHFGNGTRLTVT.

The chain combines TRBV18 with TRBJ1-4; 7 nucleotides match TRBD1. Germline loops: CDR1 KGHSH, CDR2 LQKENI. V was clipped by 6 bases and J by 2 bases; unmatched bases: 6. The CDR3 has 15 amino acids. Here the CDR3 reads CASSLRDSTNEKLFF. The DNA of the CDR3 is TGTGCCAGCTCGCTTCGGGACAGTACTAATGAAAAACTGTTTTTT.

This sequence joins TRBV2 and TRBJ1-5; D is possibly TRBD1 (5 bases). CDR1 and CDR2 (germline): SNHLY, FYNNEI. This CDR3 is 14 amino acids long. Trimming took 7 bases from V and 6 from J, leaving 16 bases between them. The CDR3 DNA sequence: TGTGCCAGCACCACCTCGGGGGGGAGTCAGCCCCAGCATTTT. Translated, it gives CASTTSGGSQPQHF.

The chain combines TRBV2 with TRBJ1-5; D not resolved. This CDR3 is built from 12 residues. Germline V lookup: CDR1 SNHLY, CDR2 FYNNEI. Trimming took off 9 bases at V and 2 bases at J, with 8 bases between the two ends. CDR3 in DNA: TGTGCCAGTAAGAGGGGCAATCAGCCCCAGCATTTT. Protein sequence: CASKRGNQPQHF.

V is TRBV9 and J is TRBJ2-3; TRBD2 matches at 7 bases. Germline CDR1 is SGDLS and CDR2 is YYNGEE. The CDR3 extends over 16 amino acids. Trimming at V came to 0 bases and at J to 1 base, leaving 5 bases not matched to a gene. As DNA, the CDR3 is TGTGCCAGCAGCGTAGTGGGAGGGCGGGGCACAGATACGCAGTATTTT. Protein product: CASSVVGGRGTDTQYF.

This chain connects TRBV6-5 to TRBJ1-4, with D possibly matching TRBD1 (5 bases). The CDR3 spans 13 residues. Trimming took off 4 bases at V and 5 bases at J, with 8 bases between the two ends. The germline V gene encodes CDR1 MNHEY and CDR2 SVGAGI. CDR3 bases: TGTGCCAGCAGTTCAAGGACAAATGAAAAACTGTTTTTT. Translating gives CASSSRTNEKLFF.

The chain recombines TRBV29-1 with TRBJ2-1; perhaps TRBD1 as D (6 bases). CDR3 length: 11 residues. CDR1 SQVTM and CDR2 ANQGSEA come from the germline V gene. Trimming took off 4 bases at V and 7 bases at J, with 8 bases between the two ends. DNA of the CDR3: TGCAGCGTTGCAGGGGTTAATGAGCAGTTCTTC. It yields the protein CSVAGVNEQFF.

The chain combines TRBV10-1 with TRBJ2-1; 8 bases agree with TRBD2. With 0 bases clipped from V and 6 bases from J, the junction kept 13 bases outside the gene matches. This CDR3 comprises 18 residues. Germline CDR1 reads WNHNN; CDR2 reads SYGVQD (reference sequence). CDR3 sequence: CASSESRSGGADSNEQFF. The CDR3 DNA follows: TGCGCCAGCAGTGAGTCGCGGTCGGGGGGGGCCGATTCCAATGAGCAGTTCTTC.

V and J are TRBV7-9 and TRBJ2-3, with TRBD1 matching 7 bases. CDR1 is SEHNR and CDR2 is FQNEAQ in the germline V gene (reference sequence). J gave up 6 bases and V 0 bases, and 3 bases lay outside the gene matches. CDR3 length: 14 amino acids. The CDR3 loop is CASSLARGYDTQYF. The CDR3 nucleotides read TGTGCCAGCAGCTTAGCCAGGGGGTACGATACGCAGTATTTT.

The chain carries TRBV2 and TRBJ2-5; D is perhaps TRBD1 (6 bases). V was trimmed by 6 bases and J by 2 bases, leaving 16 bases between them. The CDR3 covers 15 residues. The germline V gene has CDR1 SNHLY and CDR2 FYNNEI. The CDR3 DNA follows: TGTGCCAGCAGGCGGACAGACCGTCGACAAGAGACCCAGTACTTC. Protein sequence: CASRRTDRRQETQYF.

V is TRBV5-1 and J is TRBJ2-2; D remains unclear. Germline assignment: CDR1 SGHRS and CDR2 YFSETQ. This CDR3 region has 14 residues. The V end was cut by 1 base, the J end by 0 bases, with 4 bases between. The CDR3 here is CASSLSPNTGELFF. CDR3 sequence (DNA): TGCGCCAGCAGCTTGTCACCGAACACCGGGGAGCTGTTTTTT.

The CDR3 nucleotides read TGTGCCAGCAGCGTTCCAGGGTCGAACTATGGCTACACCTTC. Translating gives CASSVPGSNYGYTF. The rearrangement joins TRBV9 to TRBJ1-2, with TRBD1 as a possible D gene (5 bases). Germline V gene sequence: CDR1 SGDLS, CDR2 YYNGEE. This CDR3 has 14 residues. The germline V and J ends were trimmed by 2 bases and 2 bases, with 10 bases remaining between them.

The chain joins TRBV27 to TRBJ2-6; the D is unclear. This CDR3 is built from 14 residues. Trimming cost V 4 bases and J 0 bases, with 4 bases left between them. Germline-derived CDR1 and CDR2 are MNHEY and SMNVEV (reference sequence). CDR3 bases: TGTGCCAGCAGTTCCCACTCTGGGGCCAACGTCCTGACTTTC. This sequence encodes CASSSHSGANVLTF.

This chain links TRBV27 with TRBJ2-3, with 8 bases that match TRBD2. V lost 6 bases to trimming and J lost 2 bases; unmatched junction nucleotides: 4. The CDR3 has 14 amino acids. Looked up from germline, CDR1 is MNHEY and CDR2 is SMNVEV (reference sequence). CDR3 sequence: CASRSSGTTDTQYF. The CDR3 DNA is TGTGCCAGCAGAAGTAGCGGGACCACAGATACGCAGTATTTT.